This T cell receptor beta chain was identified during a study of response to subunit inactivated influenza vaccine. Study-level points and caveats: Every seasonal influenza vaccination brings in few new T cells, the authors suggested.

With respect to this clonotype: Its specificity is not known.

TCRdb independently ran MiXCR on the RT-PCR reads; one entry per CDR3 protein. This table has about 780,000 distinct CDR3 sequences, roughly 20% appearing once. The CDR3 covers 17 residues. Looked up from germline, CDR1 is MNHEY and CDR2 is SMNVEV (reference sequence). Trimming shortened V by 2 bases and J by 3 bases, and 14 bases separated the two germline ends. The input for sequencing was PBMCs from blood, taken 5 to 6 days after vaccination. The clonotype comes from a man aged 50 or older who received an inactivated influenza vaccine. The chain is built from TRBV27 and TRBJ2-6; D perhaps matches TRBD1 (6 bases). CDR3 protein: CASSLQMTGSGANVLTF. As DNA, the CDR3 is TGTGCCAGCAGTTTACAGATGACAGGTAGTGGGGCCAACGTCCTGACTTTC.